Listed below are T cell receptor beta chains from one sample, sequenced in a study of shared T cell receptors in the human thymus. Profiling relied on immunoSEQ multiplex PCR, and the TCRdb table lists in-frame clones only, not all of them. The sample contains roughly 500,000 clones, more than 75% of which appear only once. The same sample was also studied in work on human thymus T cells.

Sequencing was carried out using thymocytes. The receptors were sampled from a boy under two years old with a congenital heart defect. Each CDR3 is given with its conserved first and last residue. The order of the fields is V gene, J gene, D gene, clone size, CDR3 protein, CDR3 DNA. A D gene is named only where the DNA matches it firmly. Part of the rows lack a size; the others show once, few, many or a class for expanded clones.

v_gene: TRBV28; j_gene: TRBJ2-2; d_gene: .; abundance: .; CDR3aa: CASSFEVNTGELFF; CDR3nt: TGTGCCAGCAGTTTTGAGGTCAACACCGGGGAGCTGTTTTTT
v_gene: TRBV10-2; j_gene: TRBJ1-2; d_gene: .; abundance: .; CDR3aa: CASSVRTAYGYTF; CDR3nt: TGCGCCAGCAGTGTAAGGACAGCCTATGGCTACACCTTC
v_gene: TRBV29-1; j_gene: TRBJ2-7; d_gene: TRBD1; abundance: .; CDR3aa: CSVRTGPGEQYF; CDR3nt: TGCAGCGTTAGGACAGGTCCAGGGGAGCAGTACTTC
v_gene: TRBV6-1; j_gene: TRBJ1-2; d_gene: TRBD1; abundance: .; CDR3aa: CASIGLEGARYGYTF; CDR3nt: TGTGCCAGCATCGGGTTAGAGGGGGCTCGCTATGGCTACACCTTC
v_gene: TRBV30; j_gene: TRBJ2-1; d_gene: TRBD2; abundance: .; CDR3aa: CAWSYGLAGHNEQFF; CDR3nt: TGTGCCTGGAGTTATGGACTAGCGGGGCACAATGAGCAGTTCTTC
v_gene: TRBV30; j_gene: TRBJ2-7; d_gene: .; abundance: .; CDR3aa: CAWSEGPWANEQYF; CDR3nt: TGTGCCTGGAGCGAAGGCCCATGGGCCAACGAGCAGTACTTC
v_gene: TRBV11-2; j_gene: TRBJ2-7; d_gene: .; abundance: .; CDR3aa: CASSPSARLGLGLYEQYF; CDR3nt: TGTGCCAGCAGCCCTAGCGCCCGTCTGGGGCTTGGGTTATACGAGCAGTACTTC
v_gene: TRBV4-3; j_gene: TRBJ2-1; d_gene: TRBD2; abundance: once; CDR3aa: CASSQDGGSSYNEQFF; CDR3nt: TGCGCCAGCAGCCAAGATGGCGGGAGCTCCTACAATGAGCAGTTCTTC
v_gene: TRBV7-3; j_gene: TRBJ2-1; d_gene: TRBD2; abundance: .; CDR3aa: CASSPGARAGVVHDEQFF; CDR3nt: TGTGCCAGCAGCCCGGGGGCGCGAGCGGGAGTAGTACACGATGAGCAGTTCTTC
v_gene: TRBV15; j_gene: TRBJ2-7; d_gene: TRBD2; abundance: .; CDR3aa: CATSRDWSSGRALSSYEQYF; CDR3nt: TGTGCCACCAGCAGAGATTGGTCTAGCGGGAGGGCCCTATCCTCCTACGAGCAGTACTTC
v_gene: TRBV14; j_gene: TRBJ2-7; d_gene: TRBD2; abundance: once; CDR3aa: CASSQDLAGVDEQYF; CDR3nt: TGTGCCAGCAGCCAGGACCTAGCGGGAGTTGACGAGCAGTACTTC
v_gene: TRBV7-3; j_gene: TRBJ2-1; d_gene: .; abundance: .; CDR3aa: CASSPVGRAVNEQFF; CDR3nt: TGTGCCAGCAGCCCCGTTGGCAGGGCGGTTAATGAGCAGTTCTTC
v_gene: TRBV9; j_gene: TRBJ2-3; d_gene: TRBD2; abundance: .; CDR3aa: CASSVGLAGGSGTDTQYF; CDR3nt: TGTGCCAGCAGCGTAGGTTTAGCGGGAGGTTCTGGCACAGATACGCAGTATTTT
v_gene: TRBV5-4; j_gene: TRBJ2-1; d_gene: TRBD2; abundance: .; CDR3aa: CASAAGGSSYNEQFF; CDR3nt: TGTGCCAGTGCGGCGGGGGGAAGCTCCTACAATGAGCAGTTCTTC
v_gene: TRBV7-2; j_gene: TRBJ2-7; d_gene: .; abundance: .; CDR3aa: CASSPSRGSNYEQYF; CDR3nt: TGTGCCAGCAGCCCCTCCAGAGGGTCCAACTACGAGCAGTACTTC
v_gene: TRBV7-2; j_gene: TRBJ2-4; d_gene: TRBD1; abundance: .; CDR3aa: CASSPTGTEIGIQYF; CDR3nt: TGTGCCAGCAGCCCGACCGGGACAGAAATTGGCATTCAGTACTTC
v_gene: TRBV5-1; j_gene: TRBJ1-2; d_gene: .; abundance: few; CDR3aa: CASSLARDSYGYTF; CDR3nt: TGCGCCAGCAGCTTAGCACGAGACAGCTATGGCTACACCTTC
v_gene: TRBV11-2; j_gene: TRBJ2-7; d_gene: .; abundance: .; CDR3aa: CASSLAPPGSSYEQYF; CDR3nt: TGTGCCAGCAGCTTAGCCCCACCGGGAAGCTCCTACGAGCAGTACTTC
v_gene: TRBV7-8; j_gene: TRBJ2-7; d_gene: .; abundance: .; CDR3aa: CASSSHWASSGETYEQYF; CDR3nt: TGTGCCAGCAGCTCTCATTGGGCTAGCTCGGGGGAAACCTACGAGCAGTACTTC
v_gene: TRBV19; j_gene: TRBJ2-3; d_gene: TRBD2; abundance: .; CDR3aa: CASSIYTREQADTQYF; CDR3nt: TGTGCCAGTAGTATTTATACGCGGGAGCAGGCAGATACGCAGTATTTT
v_gene: TRBV27; j_gene: TRBJ1-2; d_gene: TRBD1; abundance: .; CDR3aa: CASSDRGGYGYTF; CDR3nt: TGTGCCAGCAGCGACAGGGGCGGCTATGGCTACACCTTC
v_gene: TRBV19; j_gene: TRBJ1-1; d_gene: TRBD1; abundance: few; CDR3aa: CASIHRSGQGADMNTEAFF; CDR3nt: TGTGCCAGTATCCATAGGTCCGGGCAGGGGGCCGATATGAACACTGAAGCTTTCTTT
v_gene: TRBV9; j_gene: TRBJ2-2; d_gene: TRBD1; abundance: .; CDR3aa: CASSDDRGHPGELFF; CDR3nt: TGTGCCAGCAGCGACGACAGGGGGCATCCCGGGGAGCTGTTTTTT
v_gene: TRBV30; j_gene: TRBJ1-1; d_gene: .; abundance: .; CDR3aa: CAWSVRWRPMNTEAFF; CDR3nt: TGTGCCTGGAGTGTACGATGGAGGCCCATGAACACTGAAGCTTTCTTT
v_gene: TRBV29-1; j_gene: TRBJ2-7; d_gene: .; abundance: .; CDR3aa: CSVVSPPYEQYF; CDR3nt: TGCAGCGTTGTCTCTCCTCCCTACGAGCAGTACTTC
v_gene: TRBV5-6; j_gene: TRBJ2-1; d_gene: .; abundance: .; CDR3aa: CASSLDSTTYHNEQFF; CDR3nt: TGTGCCAGCAGCTTGGATTCGACTACCTACCACAATGAGCAGTTCTTC
v_gene: TRBV5-1; j_gene: TRBJ1-1; d_gene: TRBD1; abundance: .; CDR3aa: CASSPSGTGTLNTEAFF; CDR3nt: TGCGCCAGCAGCCCCTCGGGGACAGGGACATTGAACACTGAAGCTTTCTTT
v_gene: TRBV19; j_gene: TRBJ1-2; d_gene: TRBD1; abundance: once; CDR3aa: CASSIRGRGRGGYGYTF; CDR3nt: TGTGCCAGTAGTATTCGGGGCAGGGGGCGCGGGGGCTATGGCTACACCTTC
v_gene: TRBV10-1; j_gene: TRBJ2-1; d_gene: TRBD2; abundance: .; CDR3aa: CASSESAGPNEQFF; CDR3nt: TGCGCCAGCAGTGAGTCAGCGGGGCCGAATGAGCAGTTCTTC
v_gene: TRBV19; j_gene: TRBJ2-7; d_gene: .; abundance: .; CDR3aa: CASRVGRSGGHYEQYF; CDR3nt: TGTGCCAGTAGAGTCGGCCGAAGTGGTGGACACTACGAGCAGTACTTC
v_gene: TRBV19; j_gene: TRBJ2-3; d_gene: .; abundance: .; CDR3aa: CASSIRLAPRDTQYF; CDR3nt: TGTGCCAGTAGTATTCGGTTAGCCCCCCGAGATACGCAGTATTTT
v_gene: TRBV11-3; j_gene: TRBJ2-3; d_gene: TRBD2; abundance: few; CDR3aa: CASSVGLAGRVGSSDTQYF; CDR3nt: TGTGCCAGCAGCGTCGGACTAGCGGGACGGGTAGGAAGTTCAGATACGCAGTATTTT
v_gene: TRBV12-5; j_gene: TRBJ1-2; d_gene: .; abundance: .; CDR3aa: CASGLEAGNYGYTF; CDR3nt: TGTGCTAGTGGTTTGGAGGCCGGGAACTATGGCTACACCTTC
v_gene: TRBV5-1; j_gene: TRBJ2-7; d_gene: .; abundance: .; CDR3aa: CASSWEPGQTYEQYF; CDR3nt: TGCGCCAGCAGTTGGGAGCCGGGCCAAACCTACGAGCAGTACTTC
v_gene: TRBV27; j_gene: TRBJ2-7; d_gene: .; abundance: few; CDR3aa: CASSSRDNTYEQYF; CDR3nt: TGTGCCAGCAGTTCCCGGGACAATACCTACGAGCAGTACTTC
v_gene: TRBV5-1; j_gene: TRBJ2-7; d_gene: TRBD1; abundance: few; CDR3aa: CASRSPFPGQEDEQYF; CDR3nt: TGCGCCAGCAGGTCCCCCTTTCCGGGACAGGAGGACGAGCAGTACTTC
v_gene: TRBV28; j_gene: TRBJ2-7; d_gene: .; abundance: .; CDR3aa: CASSLWRQQPYEQYF; CDR3nt: TGTGCCAGCAGTTTATGGAGGCAGCAGCCCTACGAGCAGTACTTC
v_gene: TRBV15; j_gene: TRBJ2-7; d_gene: .; abundance: .; CDR3aa: CATSRESRAGLGEQYF; CDR3nt: TGTGCCACCAGCAGAGAGAGCCGTGCGGGGCTTGGCGAGCAGTACTTC
v_gene: TRBV15; j_gene: TRBJ2-6; d_gene: TRBD2; abundance: .; CDR3aa: CATSGLAGAGANVLTF; CDR3nt: TGTGCCACCAGCGGACTAGCGGGAGCTGGGGCCAACGTCCTGACTTTC
v_gene: TRBV10-1; j_gene: TRBJ2-2; d_gene: TRBD2; abundance: .; CDR3aa: CASSERSGREDTGELFF; CDR3nt: TGCGCCAGCAGTGAGAGGAGCGGGAGAGAAGACACCGGGGAGCTGTTTTTT
v_gene: TRBV30; j_gene: TRBJ2-7; d_gene: TRBD2; abundance: .; CDR3aa: CAWSVETGGFYEQYF; CDR3nt: TGTGCCTGGAGTGTCGAGACGGGAGGGTTCTACGAGCAGTACTTC
v_gene: TRBV18; j_gene: TRBJ2-7; d_gene: TRBD2; abundance: .; CDR3aa: CASSDEFGLVVVEQYF; CDR3nt: TGTGCCAGCTCTGATGAGTTTGGACTAGTGGTAGTCGAGCAGTACTTC
v_gene: TRBV6-4; j_gene: TRBJ2-2; d_gene: TRBD2; abundance: .; CDR3aa: CASSDGLENTGELFF; CDR3nt: TGTGCCAGCAGTGACGGACTAGAAAACACCGGGGAGCTGTTTTTT
v_gene: TRBV19; j_gene: TRBJ2-7; d_gene: .; abundance: .; CDR3aa: CASSIDAGRYEQYF; CDR3nt: TGTGCCAGTAGTATAGACGCGGGCCGCTACGAGCAGTACTTC
v_gene: TRBV7-2; j_gene: TRBJ2-7; d_gene: .; abundance: few; CDR3aa: CASSLGLAYEQYF; CDR3nt: TGTGCCAGCAGCTTAGGACTAGCCTACGAGCAGTACTTC